This T cell receptor beta chain was retrieved from a study of T-cell memory formation after mild COVID-19. This clonotype showed up just a few times. TCRdb redid the calling of the 5' RACE reads with MiXCR, one entry per CDR3 protein. The sample yields a few hundred thousand distinct CDR3 sequences, about a sixth seen once. In germline, CDR1 is SGHTA, CDR2 FQGTGA. J gave up 10 bases and V 6 bases, and 4 bases lay outside the gene matches. The CDR3 sequence is 14 residues long. The rearrangement joins TRBV7-3 to TRBJ1-6; 12 nucleotides align to TRBD1. The specimen sequenced was PBMCs or a T cell subset sorted from them (not recorded which). This clonotype originated in a man younger than 35 who had mild COVID-19 (a few samples of this study predate the infection). Cell type and time point are not known. The CDR3 protein is CASSTGTGGSPLHF. The CDR3 DNA follows: TGTGCCAGCAGTACCGGGACAGGGGGCTCACCCCTCCACTTT. Drawing the rest from reference TRBV7-3 and TRBJ1-6, the complete variable domain is GAGVSQTPSNKVTEKGKYVELRCDPISGHTALYWYRQSLGQGPEFLIYFQGTGAADDSGLPNDRFFAVRPEGSVSTLKIQRTERGDSAVYLCASSTGTGGSPLHFGNGTRLTVT.